This T cell receptor beta chain appears in the sequencing data of a study of Graves' ophthalmopathy and Graves' hyperthyroidism. Study findings and constraints: Blood also harbored most expanded thyroid clonotypes above 0.001 frequency. In separating ophthalmopathy from stable hyperthyroidism, a 13-signature model achieved 87.88% sensitivity and around 81% specificity.

The length of the CDR3 is 13 residues. Trimming removed 7 bases at V and 7 bases at J, with 14 bases between. RNA transcripts served as template for amplifying TCR beta CDR3 sequences. An initial RT-PCR round employing HTBI primers preceded a second-round multiplex PCR. TCRdb reprocessed the multiplex PCR reads via MiXCR and lists one record per CDR3 protein. The data contain roughly 500,000 distinct CDR3 sequences, about an eighth of them singletons. On this clonotype: The antigen remains unidentified. This is likely a read error, given that the CDR3 carries no conserved phenylalanine or tryptophan at its end.

This chain connects TRBV12-3 or TRBV12-4 to TRBJ1-5; D is undetermined. This receptor was identified in a woman aged 25 to 39 with Graves' ophthalmopathy. The specimen sequenced was blood. CDR3 DNA: TGTGCCAGCACAAACGGGCGTGGGCAGCCCCAGCATTTG. Amino acids: CASTNGRGQPQHL.